This T cell receptor (beta chain) emerged from a study of cytomegalovirus exposure and HLA in healthy donors. PCR employed 60 Vbeta and 13 Jbeta primers. Some clones are missing from TCRdb's copy, which holds only in-frame ones; the method was immunoSEQ multiplex PCR. Of 150,000 to 200,000 clones detected, roughly three quarters appear once; the ten largest clones hold 2.5% to 3.5%. Regarding this clone: Its antigen is unidentified.

Whole-study findings and limits: A cluster of highly shared sequence variants was likely a sequencing artifact. An assumption of roughly uniform sequencing depth across donors underlay the presence/absence analyses. The authors listed 164 TCR beta chains as cytomegalovirus-associated. Later on, a genetic analysis was performed. It linked a missense variant in DCLRE1C with V- and J-gene trimming of TCR beta.

The V gene lost 1 base and the J gene lost 5 bases, with 9 bases spanning the gap. CDR1 MNHEY and CDR2 SVGAGI come from the germline V gene. The CDR3 covers 14 residues. Sequencing was done on a sample of PBMCs. This TCR came from a male donor in good health and CMV-seronegative. This rearrangement joins TRBV6-5 to TRBJ1-5; possibly TRBD1 for D (6 bases). CDR3 loop: CASSYLGQYQPQHF. CDR3 DNA sequence: TGTGCCAGCAGTTACTTAGGACAGTATCAGCCCCAGCATTTT.